Sequencing of this T cell receptor (beta chain) was carried out in a study of T cell responses to AZD1222 COVID-19 vaccine. Profiling relied on immunoSEQ multiplex PCR, and the TCRdb table lists in-frame clones only, not all of them. Counted here are under 140,000 clones, around 90% occurring once; the ten biggest clones make up 1.5% to 2%. Trimming took 7 bases from V and 4 from J, leaving 22 bases between them. The germline V gene encodes CDR1 MRHNA and CDR2 SNTAGT. The CDR3 extends over 16 amino acids. V and J are TRBV6-4 and TRBJ1-2; the D is unclear. The source of this sequence is an adult in good health. The specimen was peripheral blood, collected on day 0 of AZD1222 vaccination. This CDR3 reads CASTPEPAWGSYGYTF. As DNA, the CDR3 is TGTGCCAGCACCCCCGAGCCCGCGTGGGGTTCCTATGGCTACACCTTC.